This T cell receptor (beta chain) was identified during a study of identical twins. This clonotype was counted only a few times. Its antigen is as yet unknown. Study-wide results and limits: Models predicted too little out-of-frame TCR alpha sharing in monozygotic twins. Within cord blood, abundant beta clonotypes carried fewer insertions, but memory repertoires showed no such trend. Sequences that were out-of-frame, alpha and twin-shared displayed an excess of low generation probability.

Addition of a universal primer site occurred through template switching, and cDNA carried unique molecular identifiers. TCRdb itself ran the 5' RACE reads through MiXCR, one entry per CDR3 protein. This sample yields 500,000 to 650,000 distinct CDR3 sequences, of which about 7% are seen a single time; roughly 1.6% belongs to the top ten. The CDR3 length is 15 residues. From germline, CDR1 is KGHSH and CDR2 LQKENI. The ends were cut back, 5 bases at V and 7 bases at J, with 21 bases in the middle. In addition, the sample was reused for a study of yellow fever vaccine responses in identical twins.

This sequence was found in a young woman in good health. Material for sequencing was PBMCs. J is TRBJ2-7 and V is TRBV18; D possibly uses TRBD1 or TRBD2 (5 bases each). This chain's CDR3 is CASSWTEGQAGEQYF. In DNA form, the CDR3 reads TGTGCCAGCTCATGGACTGAGGGGCAGGCAGGGGAGCAGTACTTC.